This T cell receptor (beta chain) originates from a study of cytomegalovirus exposure and HLA in healthy donors. Study-level points and caveats: Common viral pathogens seemed to be connected with several of the most significant clusters, according to a later analysis. In a later analysis, V- and J-gene trimming of beta chains associated with a DCLRE1C missense variant, replicated independently. The authors later found TCR association rates varying by HLA locus, with DRB1 most and HLA-C fewest.

Primers: 60 Vbeta forward and 13 Jbeta reverse. As handled by the study authors: An analysis performed later counted about 80 million unique TCR beta chains (approximately 11 million of them shared). The data were produced by immunoSEQ multiplex PCR, yet TCRdb's version contains in-frame clones alone and is incomplete. The V and J calls and the clone size are those of that table, but D and trimming were determined from the DNA. Of roughly 130,000 clones in the sample, 80% were seen once. Trimming took off 6 bases at V and 0 bases at J, with 14 bases between the two ends. The CDR3 has 15 residues. Germline lookup yields CDR1 MDHEN and CDR2 SYDVKM. With respect to this clone: Its antigen is unidentified.

The receptor was derived from a man aged 35-49 years in good health and CMV-seronegative. The gene calls are TRBV28 and TRBJ2-5, with no clear D. The source material was PBMCs. DNA for the CDR3: TGTGCCAGCAGCTTCACCCCCGGGTACCAAGAGACCCAGTACTTC. Translated, it gives CASSFTPGYQETQYF.